The 9 T cell receptor beta chains below were found in one sample sequenced in a study of T cells after yellow fever vaccination. TCRdb called the 5' RACE reads again in MiXCR, with one record for every CDR3 protein. Of around 300,000 distinct CDR3 sequences listed, 13% are singletons. Sequencing used CD4+ T cells sorted from PBMCs, obtained 45 days after the yellow fever booster vaccination. The receptors shown here come from a man aged 25 to 40 who received the YFV17D yellow fever vaccine.

This clonotype has at least ten counts. The chain uses TRBV7-2 and TRBJ2-1; D unresolved. The ends were cut back, 4 bases at V and 3 bases at J, with 10 bases in the middle. The CDR3 totals 14 residues. Germline loops: CDR1 SGHTA, CDR2 FQGNSA. The CDR3 DNA is TGTGCCAGCAGCTCTAGGGTCAGCTACAATGAGCAGTTCTTC. Translated, it gives CASSSRVSYNEQFF.

In this sample, this clonotype turned up a few times. The chain is built from TRBV20-1 and TRBJ2-3; D is perhaps TRBD1 (7 bases). V dropped 2 bases and J dropped 1 base, with 31 bases sitting between them. This CDR3 spans 21 amino acids. CDR1 is DFQATT, CDR2 SNEGSKA, per germline (reference sequence). CDR3 sequence reads: CSARSLVRGSRRASGTDTQYF. CDR3 coding DNA: TGCAGTGCTAGATCTCTAGTCAGGGGGTCCCGCAGAGCTAGCGGCACAGATACGCAGTATTTT.

This clonotype has only a few counts. The chain uses TRBV7-6 and TRBJ2-5, with 7 bases aligning to TRBD2. Germline V lookup: CDR1 SGHVS, CDR2 FNYEAQ. Trimming at V came to 1 base and at J to 7 bases, leaving 6 bases not matched to a gene. CDR3 length: 14 residues. The CDR3 DNA sequence: TGTGCCAGCAGCTTAGTTGGCACGGGAGGGACCCAGTACTTC. Its protein product is CASSLVGTGGTQYF.

Here the CDR3 DNA reads TGCGCCAGCAGCCAAGACGGGAGGGGATATGGCTACACCTTC. Translation: CASSQDGRGYGYTF. The rearrangement joins TRBV4-3 to TRBJ1-2; possibly TRBD1 for D (5 bases). This CDR3 region has 14 residues. The germline V and J ends were trimmed by 0 bases and 5 bases, with 10 bases remaining between them. CDR1 is LGHNA, CDR2 YSLEER, per germline.

In this sample, this clonotype turned up a few times. This chain uses TRBV20-1 with TRBJ2-1; possibly TRBD1 or TRBD2 for D (5 bases each). Trimming shortened V by 6 bases and J by 8 bases, and 17 bases separated the two germline ends. The CDR3 runs 13 residues. Per germline, CDR1 DFQATT and CDR2 SNEGSKA (reference sequence). CDR3 sequence reads: CSASDSGVYEQFF. The CDR3 DNA follows: TGCAGTGCCTCCGACAGCGGAGTGTATGAGCAGTTCTTC.

This clonotype was picked up many times. The V and J genes are TRBV20-1 and TRBJ1-4; tentative D call: TRBD1 (6 bases). The germline gives CDR1 DFQATT, CDR2 SNEGSKA (reference sequence). This CDR3 region has 14 residues. With 1 base removed from V and 6 bases from J, the gap between germline ends came to 12 bases. The DNA for the CDR3 is TGCAGTGCTAGAGCCGGGGGCATCTATGAAAAACTGTTTTTT. Translating gives CSARAGGIYEKLFF.

This clonotype was counted between two and nine times. The V call is TRBV5-6, the J call TRBJ2-3; D gene ambiguous. Germline lookup yields CDR1 SGHDT and CDR2 YYEEEE. V was shortened by 0 bases and J by 4 bases, with 12 bases between the two germline ends. This CDR3 is 15 amino acids long. The CDR3 protein is CASSLAVAIPDTQYF. The CDR3 DNA reads as TGTGCCAGCAGCTTGGCCGTCGCAATACCAGATACGCAGTATTTT. Complete variable domain (other parts from reference TRBV5-6 and TRBJ2-3): DAGVTQSPTHLIKTRGQQVTLRCSPKSGHDTVSWYQQALGQGPQFIFQYYEEEERQRGNFPDRFSGHQFPNYSSELNVNALLLGDSALYLCASSLAVAIPDTQYFGPGTRLTVL.

V gene TRBV5-4 combines with J gene TRBJ2-2, with D possibly being TRBD2 (5 bases). The CDR3 is made up of 16 amino acids. Germline lookup yields CDR1 SGHNT and CDR2 YYREEE (reference sequence). Trimming removed 0 bases from V and 5 bases from J, with 14 bases in between. The CDR3 spells CASSLGGSSLTGELFF. CDR3 nucleotides: TGTGCCAGCAGCTTGGGAGGGAGTTCGTTAACCGGGGAGCTGTTTTTT.

The sample holds a few counts of this clonotype. The chain uses TRBV7-2 and TRBJ2-7, with D perhaps matching TRBD2 (6 bases). From germline, CDR1 is SGHTA and CDR2 FQGNSA. Trimming took off 4 bases at V and 0 bases at J, with 10 bases between the two ends. This CDR3 is built from 14 residues. The CDR3 coding sequence is TGTGCCAGCAGCTCGTTAGCGGCCTCCTACGAGCAGTACTTC. Its protein product is CASSSLAASYEQYF.